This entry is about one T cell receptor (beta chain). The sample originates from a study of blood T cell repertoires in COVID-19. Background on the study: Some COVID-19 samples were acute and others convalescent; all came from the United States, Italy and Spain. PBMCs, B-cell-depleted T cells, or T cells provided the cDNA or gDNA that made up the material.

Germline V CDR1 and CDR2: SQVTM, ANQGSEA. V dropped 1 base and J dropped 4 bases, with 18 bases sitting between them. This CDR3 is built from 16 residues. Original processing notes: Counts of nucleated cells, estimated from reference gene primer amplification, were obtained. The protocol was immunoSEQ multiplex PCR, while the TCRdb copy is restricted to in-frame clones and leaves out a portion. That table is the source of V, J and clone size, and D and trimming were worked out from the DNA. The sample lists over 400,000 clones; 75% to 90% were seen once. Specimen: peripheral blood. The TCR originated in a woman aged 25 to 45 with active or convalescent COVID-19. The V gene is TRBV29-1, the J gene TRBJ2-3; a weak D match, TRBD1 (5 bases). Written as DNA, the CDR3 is TGCAGCGTTGAAGTTTTGGCAGGGAAGATCCCAGATACGCAGTATTTT. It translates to CSVEVLAGKIPDTQYF.